A selection of T cell receptor beta chains follows, all from one sample in a study of blood T cell repertoires in COVID-19. The repertoire was sequenced with immunoSEQ multiplex PCR; TCRdb's copy has only in-frame clones and lacks some. The sample yields 210,000 or so clones, approximately 80% seen once. The sample comprised PBMCs or T cells enriched from blood (not recorded which). The receptors here all came from a man aged 25-45 years with acute COVID-19. The CDR3 runs from the conserved cysteine through the conserved F or W. Each record gives: clone size, J gene, V gene, D gene, CDR3 DNA, CDR3 protein. D genes are given only for firm matches. Clone size is stated in some rows and not others, as once, few, many or a class when expanded.

. TRBJ1-1 TRBV3-1/TRBV3-2 . TGTGCCAGCAGCCAAGATCCCCGCTCGGGCACTGAAGCTTTCTTT CASSQDPRSGTEAFF
. TRBJ1-2 TRBV11-2 TRBD1 TGTGCCAGCAGCGGCCCCGGGACAGGGTCTAACTATGGCTACACCTTC CASSGPGTGSNYGYTF
once TRBJ2-1 TRBV4-1 . TGCGCCAGCAGCCGGGACTTGGGGTATGAGCAGTTCTTC CASSRDLGYEQFF
once TRBJ1-4 TRBV3-1/TRBV3-2 . TGTGCCAGCAGCCCTAGGGGAGGAGGTGAAAAACTGTTTTTT CASSPRGGGEKLFF
once TRBJ2-3 TRBV27 TRBD1 TGTGCCAGCAGTAGGGGACAGGCCAGAGGCCAGATCACGCAGTATTTT CASSRGQARGQITQYF
. TRBJ2-7 TRBV2 TRBD1 TGTGCCAGCAGGGGACAGGATCGTCTCAAGTACGAGCAGTACTTC CASRGQDRLKYEQYF
. TRBJ1-2 TRBV11-2 . TGTGCCAGCAGCGCGGAGGACCTCGCCAGGAGGGGCTACACCTTC CASSAEDLARRGYTF
. TRBJ2-7 TRBV18 . TGTGCCAGCTCGCCGCCTAACGTCGCCTACGAGCAGTACTTC CASSPPNVAYEQYF
. TRBJ1-1 TRBV28 . TGTGCCAGCAGTTCAACAGGGTATATCACTGAAGCTTTCTTT CASSSTGYITEAFF
. TRBJ1-2 TRBV28 . TGTGCCAGCAGTTCCCACACCTCAGGGGCGTCTGGCTACACCTTC CASSSHTSGASGYTF
. TRBJ1-6 TRBV9 TRBD1 TGTGCCAGCAGCGTAGGTCTGACAGGGTATAATTCACCCCTCCACTTT CASSVGLTGYNSPLHF
few TRBJ1-3 TRBV5-1 . TGCGCCAGCAGCTTGGCCCCGGGGGGCTCTGGAAACACCATATATTTT CASSLAPGGSGNTIYF
. TRBJ2-7 TRBV11-2 TRBD1 TGTGCCAGCAGCTTACTCCCAGGGGGCCTGATCTCCTACGAGCAGTACTTC CASSLLPGGLISYEQYF
. TRBJ1-4 TRBV12-1 . TGTGCCAGCAGCTTTCGCGCTTGGGGAGAGGAAGAAAAACTGTTTTTT CASSFRAWGEEEKLFF
. TRBJ1-1 TRBV11-3 . TGTGCCAGCACCTTGGGGGGGGCGACGGAGAACACTGAAGCTTTCTTT CASTLGGATENTEAFF
. TRBJ1-5 TRBV6-5 . TGTGCCACCTTGGGCCGTGCCCTTTATCAGCCCCAGCATTTT CATLGRALYQPQHF
few TRBJ2-7 TRBV5-6 TRBD1 TGTGCCAGCAGCTCCTGGACAGGCGCCACCTACGAGCAGTACTTC CASSSWTGATYEQYF
. TRBJ1-1 TRBV10-2 . TGCGCCAGCAGACCCGGGGACACTGAAGCTTTCTTT CASRPGDTEAFF
. TRBJ1-5 TRBV18 . TGTGCCAGCTCACTTATACCACGGGACACTAAAGGGCATCAGCCCCAGCATTTT CASSLIPRDTKGHQPQHF
. TRBJ2-2 TRBV5-5 . TGTGCCAGCAGACTACAGGGGAACACCGGGGAGCTGTTTTTT CASRLQGNTGELFF
. TRBJ1-2 TRBV27 TRBD1 TGTGCCAGCAGTTTACTTCCCCTTAGGACAGGACATAACTATGGCTACACCTTC CASSLLPLRTGHNYGYTF
. TRBJ1-5 TRBV7-6 . TGTGCCAGCAGCCCCGAAGCGGGCAATCAGCCCCAGCATTTT CASSPEAGNQPQHF
. TRBJ1-1 TRBV5-1 TRBD1 TGCGCCAGCAGAACGACAGGGGACACTGAAGCTTTCTTT CASRTTGDTEAFF
. TRBJ1-2 TRBV5-6 . TGTGCCAGCAGCCCCCGTGGCGAGGCTCGCTATGGCTACACCTTC CASSPRGEARYGYTF
. TRBJ1-4 TRBV2 . TGTGCCAGCAGTGCTACAGCGGGCTTGACTAATGAAAAACTGTTTTTT CASSATAGLTNEKLFF
. TRBJ1-1 TRBV7-9 . TGTGCCAGCAGCTTTGTTACAGGGCAGAACACTGAAGCTTTCTTT CASSFVTGQNTEAFF
. TRBJ2-3 TRBV29-1 TRBD2 TGCAGCGTTGCGTCTGGCGGGGGGGCAACAGATACGCAGTATTTT CSVASGGGATDTQYF
. TRBJ2-7 TRBV9 . TGTGCCAGCAGCCCAGCGGTTTTCTCCTACGAGCAGTACTTC CASSPAVFSYEQYF
. TRBJ2-7 TRBV5-4 TRBD2 TGTGCCAGCAGCTTGGAGTGGGCGGGGGGCTACGAGCAGTACTTC CASSLEWAGGYEQYF
. TRBJ2-1 TRBV29-1 . TGCAGCGTGGCGTCGGGACATAGCTCCTACAATGAGCAGTTCTTC CSVASGHSSYNEQFF
. TRBJ1-2 TRBV18 TRBD1 TGTGCCAGCTCATACACGGACAGGGCCTATGGCTACACCTTC CASSYTDRAYGYTF
few TRBJ2-2 TRBV2 TRBD1 TGTGCCAGCACCCTACAGGGGGTTGGTTCCGGGGAGCTGTTTTTT CASTLQGVGSGELFF
. TRBJ2-2 TRBV5-1 TRBD1 TGCGCCAGCAGCCCGGACAGGGGGGAAACCGGGGAGCTGTTTTTT CASSPDRGETGELFF
. TRBJ1-1 TRBV19 . TGTGCCAGTAGAGGGGTCCTCTTGAACACTGAAGCTTTCTTT CASRGVLLNTEAFF
. TRBJ2-5 TRBV29-1 . TGCAGCGTTGAAGATCAGGGTCAAGAGACCCAGTACTTC CSVEDQGQETQYF
. TRBJ2-1 TRBV29-1 . TGCAGCGTCGCAAGGGGGGGGCATGAGCAGTTCTTC CSVARGGHEQFF
. TRBJ1-4 TRBV28 . TGTGCCAGCAGTCCGGCGGGCGGGGTTGCAACTAATGAAAAACTGTTTTTT CASSPAGGVATNEKLFF
. TRBJ2-2 TRBV6-4 TRBD2 TGTGCCACCCGACTAGCGGGAAACACCGGGGAGCTGTTTTTT CATRLAGNTGELFF
. TRBJ2-1 TRBV11-2 TRBD1 TGTGCCAGCCAGCGGGACAGGGGTGTCGGAGAGCAGTTCTTC CASQRDRGVGEQFF
. TRBJ1-1 TRBV5-4 . TGTGCCAGCAGCTTGGCGGGTTGGGGCGACCCGGCGGAGGGAGATTTCTTT CASSLAGWGDPAEGDFF
. TRBJ1-1 TRBV29-1 . TGCAGCGTTGTAGGGGGTAAGAACACTGAAGCTTTCTTT CSVVGGKNTEAFF
. TRBJ1-4 TRBV4-1 . TGCGCCAGCAGCCTTTCCTGGGCCCTAACTAATGAAAAACTGTTTTTT CASSLSWALTNEKLFF
once TRBJ2-7 TRBV19 . TGTGCCAGTAGCGCGGGACAGTCAGGTGGCTACGAGCAGTACTTC CASSAGQSGGYEQYF
. TRBJ1-1 TRBV6-5 . TGTGCCAGCAGTTACACCGGGGTGAGGATGAACACTGAAGCTTTCTTT CASSYTGVRMNTEAFF
. TRBJ1-1 TRBV11-1 . TGTGCCAGCAGCCTACGGCCAGGGAATACTGAAGCTTTCTTT CASSLRPGNTEAFF
. TRBJ2-1 TRBV4-2 . TGTGCCAGCAGCCAAGAACAGGCTAGATTCAATGAGCAGTTCTTC CASSQEQARFNEQFF
. TRBJ1-2 TRBV28 . TGTGCCAGCAGTTCAACCGGGCTCAGGGTATATGGCTACACCTTC CASSSTGLRVYGYTF
. TRBJ2-3 TRBV5-4 . TGTGCCAGCAGCTTCCCTATACAGGGTGTCGCAGATACGCAGTATTTT CASSFPIQGVADTQYF
. TRBJ2-7 TRBV11-2 TRBD1 TGTGCCAGCAGCAGTCTCGGACAGGGGACTACCTACGAGCAGTACTTC CASSSLGQGTTYEQYF
. TRBJ1-2 TRBV5-5 TRBD1 TGTGCCAGCAGCCGGGACAGTCCTAACTATGGCTACACCTTC CASSRDSPNYGYTF
. TRBJ1-4 TRBV18 . TGTGCCAGCTCACCACCGGGGGCTGGAGAAAAACTGTTTTTT CASSPPGAGEKLFF
. TRBJ1-3 TRBV27 . TGTGCCAGCAGTTTTTTAGGAAGGAGGCGGTACTCTGGAAACACCATATATTTT CASSFLGRRRYSGNTIYF
. TRBJ2-2 TRBV7-6 TRBD2 TGTGCCAGCAGGCCTACTAGCGGTGAGAACACCGGGGAGCTGTTTTTT CASRPTSGENTGELFF
. TRBJ2-5 TRBV7-9 . TGTGCCAGCAGGTCCGGACAGCACCAAGAGACCCAGTACTTC CASRSGQHQETQYF
. TRBJ1-5 TRBV3-1/TRBV3-2 TRBD1 TGTGCCAGCAGCCAAGGGGACAGGGCGAATCAGCCCCAGCATTTT CASSQGDRANQPQHF
. TRBJ1-2 TRBV7-7 TRBD1 TGTGCCAGCAGCTTATCGGACAGGGTCTATGGCTACACCTTC CASSLSDRVYGYTF
. TRBJ2-5 TRBV7-2 . TGTGCCAGCAGCCCTCAGGGAGGTTCCGGGACCCAGTACTTC CASSPQGGSGTQYF
. TRBJ1-2 TRBV30 . TGTGCCTGGAGCGCAACAGTCTATGGCTACACCTTC CAWSATVYGYTF